What follows is one TCR beta chain and its context. MiXCR, run by TCRdb on the reads, gives a single entry per CDR3 protein. The table shows around 740,000 distinct CDR3 sequences, with less than 40% occurring only once. The data were taken from a study of T cell repertoires in cytomegalovirus infection. Whole-study context: A matching HLA type, together with CMV infection, was signaled by public TCR beta signatures.

Sequencing was done on a sample of PBMCs. The receptor comes from a human donor in good health (CMV status not recorded). Some clones in this sample may be carry-over from other donors' samples.

The CDR3 bases are TGTGCCAGCAGCCGGGGACTAGCCGACTACGAGCAGTACTTC. Encoded protein: CASSRGLADYEQYF. The chain recombines TRBV4-2 with TRBJ2-7; 9 nucleotides line up with TRBD2. The CDR3 is 14 amino acids. The ends lost 4 bases at V and 3 bases at J; junction bases unmatched: 4. The germline CDR1 and CDR2 sequences are LGHNA and YNFKEQ.